This T cell receptor (beta chain) was observed in a study of T cells in Graves' hyperthyroidism and ophthalmopathy (dated by TCRdb to the late 2010s). A note on the overall study: Peripheral blood samples were taken at initial diagnosis, before any treatment was given. To identify TCR V-J signatures that set the groups apart, the researchers used a discovery cohort of about a hundred patients, made up of 40 to 45 with Graves' ophthalmopathy and some 60 with stable Graves' hyperthyroidism. Prospective prediction of ophthalmopathy was tested in an independent validation cohort consisting of about 20 hyperthyroidism patients and 15 or so patients who later progressed to ophthalmopathy. The 100 discovery patients were randomly split 7:3 into training and test sets. Thyroid tissue and blood T-cell repertoires from about 6 Graves' hyperthyroidism patients were also compared in the study. Once sampling was done, hyperthyroidism patients were given methimazole at a starting dose of 30 mg daily, whereas ophthalmopathy patients were given high-dose intravenous methylprednisolone. The paper describes TCR Vbeta CDR3 sequencing of 140 or so peripheral blood samples, made up of fewer than 50 ophthalmopathy patients, 70 to 75 hyperthyroidism patients and about 17 progressor patients. Overall results and qualifications from the work: In validation, the model predicted progression to ophthalmopathy a median of approximately 6.3 months before onset, with roughly 70% sensitivity and roughly 79% specificity. Sample size was not statistically predetermined, and blinding of investigators to group allocation was not performed. Most expanded thyroid clonotypes (frequency above 0.001) were also detected in blood, a finding suggesting that blood repertoires may reflect thyroid immune responses. Ophthalmopathy was separated from stable hyperthyroidism by a 13 V-J signature model, with over 85% sensitivity and 81% to 83% specificity obtained in cross-validation and 80%/75% obtained in testing.

The germline V gene (reference sequence) specifies DFQATT as CDR1 and SNEGSKA as CDR2. The CDR3 contains 15 residues, cysteine and phenylalanine counted. Only the CDR3 portion is preserved as DNA: 45 bases, with reading frame beginning at the first base. V is cut back by 4 bases and J by 10 bases, with 14 bases in the junction unmatched. This clonotype has a count of ten or more. Its target antigen remains unknown. Base qualities are not provided; no much larger clone lies one nucleotide away. Graves' hyperthyroidism was defined as stable when no progression to ophthalmopathy occurred over 18 months of follow-up. Hyperthyroidism patients were newly diagnosed, with disease duration under 2 months, and aged 18 to 65 years. Patients with uncontrolled infections, other autoimmune diseases, pregnancy or lactation were excluded. Diagnoses were based on clinical symptoms, serum thyroxine and TRAb, thyroid ultrasound and orbital computed tomography. Ficoll-Paque density gradient centrifugation was used to isolate PBMCs from 8 to 10 ml of fresh peripheral blood. Trizol reagent was used to extract total RNA, and RNA quality was then checked on an Agilent 2100 Bioanalyzer.

The TCR beta CDR3 regions were amplified from the RNA transcripts. For the first round of RT-PCR on the TCR CDR3, the HTBI primer set was used together with the Qiagen OneStep RT-PCR kit. The libraries were constructed in a second round of multiplex PCR and then size-selected and purified. Paired-end sequencing of the libraries was performed with 100 bp reads on an Illumina HiSeq2000. The study's own analysis went as follows. SOAPnuke was used to process the raw data, removing reads that contained adapters or uncalled bases, had a mean Phred below 15, or lacked an exact match to the constant primer or identifier. COPE v1.2.5 was used to merge high-quality paired reads, and clonotypes were defined as unique nucleotide sequences. Clonotypes were aligned to IMGT TRBV, TRBD and TRBJ reference segments using MiTCR v1.1. The analysis was restricted to V-J combinations with a frequency above 0.0001, which together covered just over 98% of the repertoires. A TCS score was defined as the ratio of F50 (clonal expansion) to E x V (chaos), with BLOSUM62-based TCRdist applied between CDR3 peptides within each V-J. Welch's t-statistics and random forest reduced approximately 520 V-J features to roughly 13, which were used in a naive Bayes classifier (R e1071). TCRdb reran the public reads through fastp at Q25 and MiXCR, keeping productive beta chains. Merged by CDR3 protein, the rows form single entries marked with the most common genes and DNA. These V and J calls rely on TCRdb rather than the paper's analysis. The sample has about 210,000 distinct CDR3 sequences on record, roughly 18% of them singletons. About 48% of the sample is held by the ten biggest clonotypes.

Sequencing was carried out using blood. The rearranged chain carries TRBV20-1 and TRBJ2-1, with 9 central nucleotides matching TRBD1. The origin of this receptor is a man aged 35-49 years with Graves' hyperthyroidism. The CDR3 in this case is CSAKHPGTGTDEQFF. The bases read TGCAGTGCTAAGCACCCCGGGACAGGGACAGACGAGCAGTTCTTC.